These 3 T cell receptor beta chains originate from one sample sequenced in a study of shared T cell receptors in the human thymus. Libraries were prepared by immunoSEQ multiplex PCR; TCRdb keeps only in-frame clonotypes and omits some of them. Of roughly 500,000 clones in the sample, around 78% are singletons; the top ten hold more than 0.01%. This sample was also put to use in a study of human thymus T cells.

Source material: thymocytes. These receptors were obtained from a boy less than two years old with a congenital heart defect.

This clone came up a few times. The chain employs TRBV28 and TRBJ2-1; a weak D match, TRBD1 (6 bases). The V gene's germline CDR1 is MDHEN and CDR2 SYDVKM. This CDR3 is 15 amino acids long. V dropped 3 bases and J dropped 0 bases, with 9 bases sitting between them. For the CDR3, the DNA is TGTGCCAGCAGTTTCGGGACACCCTCCTACAATGAGCAGTTCTTC. Translated: CASSFGTPSYNEQFF.

The chain joins TRBV30 to TRBJ1-1; 12 bases map to TRBD1. The V gene's germline CDR1 is GTSNPN and CDR2 SVGIG (reference sequence). The trim removed 2 bases at V and 6 bases at J, leaving 19 bases unmatched. CDR3 length equals 19 residues. The DNA of the CDR3 is TGTGCCTGGAGTCCCGGGACAGGGGGCCCCGCGAGGATAAACGCTGAAGCTTTCTTT. This sequence encodes CAWSPGTGGPARINAEAFF.

The J gene is TRBJ2-7, the V gene TRBV7-5; TRBD2, as called in the table, went unchecked against the DNA. TRBV7-5 represents a pseudogene. This CDR3 has 13 amino acids. The CDR3, as DNA: TGTGTCAGAAGCCTCGTCGCGGGAGACGAGCAGTACTTC. Residues: CVRSLVAGDEQYF.